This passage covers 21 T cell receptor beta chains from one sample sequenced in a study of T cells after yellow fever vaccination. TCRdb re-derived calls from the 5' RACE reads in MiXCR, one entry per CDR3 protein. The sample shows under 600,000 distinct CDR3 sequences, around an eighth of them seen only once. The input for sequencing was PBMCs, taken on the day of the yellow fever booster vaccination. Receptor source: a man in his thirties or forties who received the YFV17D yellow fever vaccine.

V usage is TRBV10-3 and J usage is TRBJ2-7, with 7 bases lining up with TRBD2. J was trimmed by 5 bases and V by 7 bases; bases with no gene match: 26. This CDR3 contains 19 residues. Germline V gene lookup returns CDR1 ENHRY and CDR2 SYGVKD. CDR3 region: CAINRQSTPDRSGTHEQYF. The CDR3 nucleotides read TGTGCCATCAACCGACAATCGACCCCTGACCGGAGCGGGACCCACGAGCAGTACTTC.

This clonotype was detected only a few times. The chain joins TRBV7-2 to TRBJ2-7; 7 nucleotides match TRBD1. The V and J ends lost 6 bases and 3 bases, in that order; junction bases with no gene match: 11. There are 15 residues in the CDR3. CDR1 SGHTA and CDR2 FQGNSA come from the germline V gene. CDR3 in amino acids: CASSYAGTDFYEQYF. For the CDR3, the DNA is TGTGCCAGCAGTTATGCCGGGACAGACTTCTACGAGCAGTACTTC. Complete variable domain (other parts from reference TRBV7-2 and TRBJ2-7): GAGVSQSPSNKVTEKGKDVELRCDPISGHTALYWYRQSLGQGLEFLIYFQGNSAPDKSGLPSDRFSAERTGGSVSTLTIQRTQQEDSAVYLCASSYAGTDFYEQYFGPGTRLTVT.

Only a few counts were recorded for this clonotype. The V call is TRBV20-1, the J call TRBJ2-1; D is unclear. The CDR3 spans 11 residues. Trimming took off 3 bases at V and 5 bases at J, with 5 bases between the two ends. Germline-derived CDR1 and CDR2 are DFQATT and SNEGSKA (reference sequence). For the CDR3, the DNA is TGCAGTGCTAGTACCAACAATGAGCAGTTCTTC. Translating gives CSASTNNEQFF.

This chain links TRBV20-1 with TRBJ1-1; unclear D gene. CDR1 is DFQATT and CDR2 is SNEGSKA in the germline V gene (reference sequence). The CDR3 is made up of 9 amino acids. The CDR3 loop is CTAKPEAFF. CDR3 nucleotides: TGCACCGCGAAGCCGGAAGCTTTCTTT.

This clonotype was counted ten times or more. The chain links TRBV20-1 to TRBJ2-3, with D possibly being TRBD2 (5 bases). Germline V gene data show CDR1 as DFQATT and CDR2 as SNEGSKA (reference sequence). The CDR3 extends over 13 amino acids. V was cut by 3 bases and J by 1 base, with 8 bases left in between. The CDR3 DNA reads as TGCAGTGCTAGTGTTAGCGGCACAGATACGCAGTATTTT. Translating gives CSASVSGTDTQYF.

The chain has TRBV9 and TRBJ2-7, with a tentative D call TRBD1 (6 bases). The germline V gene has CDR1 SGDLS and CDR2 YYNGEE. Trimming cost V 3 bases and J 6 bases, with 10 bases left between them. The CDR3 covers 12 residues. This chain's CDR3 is CASSGTAPEQYF. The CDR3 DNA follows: TGTGCCAGCAGCGGGACAGCCCCCGAGCAGTACTTC.

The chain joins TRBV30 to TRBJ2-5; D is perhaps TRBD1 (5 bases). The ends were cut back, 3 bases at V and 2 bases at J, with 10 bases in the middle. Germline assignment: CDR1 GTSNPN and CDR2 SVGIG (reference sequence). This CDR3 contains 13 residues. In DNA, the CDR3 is TGTGCCTGGAGGGTGGCAGGGCAAGAGACCCAGTACTTC. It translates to CAWRVAGQETQYF. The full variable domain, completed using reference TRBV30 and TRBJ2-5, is SQTIHQWPATLVQPVGSPLSLECTVEGTSNPNLYWYRQAAGRGLQLLFYSVGIGQISSEVPQNLSASRPQDRQFILSSKKLLLSDSGFYLCAWRVAGQETQYFGPGTRLLVL.

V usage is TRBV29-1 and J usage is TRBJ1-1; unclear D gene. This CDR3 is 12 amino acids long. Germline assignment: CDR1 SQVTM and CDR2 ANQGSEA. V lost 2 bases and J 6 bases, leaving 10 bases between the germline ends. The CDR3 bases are TGCAGCGTTGAATGGAGTAAAGCTGAAGCTTTCTTT. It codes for CSVEWSKAEAFF.

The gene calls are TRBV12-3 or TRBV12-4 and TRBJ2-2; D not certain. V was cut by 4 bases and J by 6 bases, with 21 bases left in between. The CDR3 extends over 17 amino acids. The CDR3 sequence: CASSWAGSISSSGELFF. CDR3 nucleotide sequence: TGTGCCAGCAGTTGGGCCGGGTCTATTTCCAGCTCCGGGGAGCTGTTTTTT.

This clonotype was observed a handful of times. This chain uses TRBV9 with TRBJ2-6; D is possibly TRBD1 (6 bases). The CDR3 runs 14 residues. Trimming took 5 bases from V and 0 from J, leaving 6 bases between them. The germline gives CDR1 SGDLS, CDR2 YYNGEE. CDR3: CASRDSSGANVLTF. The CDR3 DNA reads TGTGCCAGCAGGGACAGCTCTGGGGCCAACGTCCTGACTTTC.

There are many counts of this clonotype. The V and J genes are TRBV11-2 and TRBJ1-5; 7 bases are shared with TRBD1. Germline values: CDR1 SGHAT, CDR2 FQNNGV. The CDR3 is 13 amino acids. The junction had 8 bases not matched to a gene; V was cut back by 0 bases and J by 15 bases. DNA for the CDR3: TGTGCCAGCAGCTTAGATCTGGGACAGACATCGCATTTT. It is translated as CASSLDLGQTSHF.

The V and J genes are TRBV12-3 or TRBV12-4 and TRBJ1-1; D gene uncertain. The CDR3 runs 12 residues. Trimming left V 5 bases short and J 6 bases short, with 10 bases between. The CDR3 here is CASSPVGSEAFF. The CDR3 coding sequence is TGTGCCAGCAGTCCGGTTGGATCTGAAGCTTTCTTT.

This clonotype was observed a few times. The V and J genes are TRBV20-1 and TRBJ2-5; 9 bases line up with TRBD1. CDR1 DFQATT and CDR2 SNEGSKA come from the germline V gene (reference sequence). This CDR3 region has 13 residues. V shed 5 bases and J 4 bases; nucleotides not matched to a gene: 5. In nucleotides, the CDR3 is TGCAGTGCTTGGGGACAGGGAGTAGAGACCCAGTACTTC. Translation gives CSAWGQGVETQYF.

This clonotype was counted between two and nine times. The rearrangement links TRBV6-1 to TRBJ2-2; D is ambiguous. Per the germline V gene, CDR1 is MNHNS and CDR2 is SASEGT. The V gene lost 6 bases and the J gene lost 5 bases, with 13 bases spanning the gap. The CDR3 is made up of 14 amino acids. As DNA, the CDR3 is TGTGCCAGCAGAGTGCTAGAGCAAACCGGGGAGCTGTTTTTT. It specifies CASRVLEQTGELFF.

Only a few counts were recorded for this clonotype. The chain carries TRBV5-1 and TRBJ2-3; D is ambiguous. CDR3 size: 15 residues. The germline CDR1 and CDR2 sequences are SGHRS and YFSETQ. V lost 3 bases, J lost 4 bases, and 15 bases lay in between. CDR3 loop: CASSSLLDGADTQYF. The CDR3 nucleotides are TGCGCCAGCAGCTCACTCTTGGACGGTGCAGATACGCAGTATTTT.

The CDR3 region is CASSIYSGAANYGYTF. CDR3 bases: TGTGCCAGTAGTATTTATTCAGGGGCGGCGAACTATGGCTACACCTTC. The chain links TRBV19 to TRBJ1-2; D might be TRBD1 (6 bases). V lost 3 bases to trimming and J lost 2 bases, with 16 bases between them. Germline CDR1 is LNHDA and CDR2 is SQIVND (reference sequence). This CDR3 region has 16 residues.

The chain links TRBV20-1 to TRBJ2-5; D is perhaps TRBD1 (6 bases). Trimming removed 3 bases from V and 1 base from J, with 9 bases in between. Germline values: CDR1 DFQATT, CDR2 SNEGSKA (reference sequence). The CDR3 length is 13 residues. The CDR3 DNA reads TGCAGTGCTAGTAGGGGGTTCCAAGAGACCCAGTACTTC. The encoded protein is CSASRGFQETQYF.

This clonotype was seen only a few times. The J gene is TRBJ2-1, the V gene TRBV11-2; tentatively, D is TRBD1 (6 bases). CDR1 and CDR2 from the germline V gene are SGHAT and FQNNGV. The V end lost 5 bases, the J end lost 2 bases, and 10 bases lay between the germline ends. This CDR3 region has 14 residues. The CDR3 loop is CASSRDKTYNEQFF. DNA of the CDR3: TGTGCCAGCAGCCGGGACAAAACCTACAATGAGCAGTTCTTC.

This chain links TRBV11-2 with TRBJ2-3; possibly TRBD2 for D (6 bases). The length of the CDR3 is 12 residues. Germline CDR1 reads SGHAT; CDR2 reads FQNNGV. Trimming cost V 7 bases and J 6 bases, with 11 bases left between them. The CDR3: CASTWGVDTQYF. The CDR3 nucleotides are TGTGCCAGCACCTGGGGGGTTGATACGCAGTATTTT.

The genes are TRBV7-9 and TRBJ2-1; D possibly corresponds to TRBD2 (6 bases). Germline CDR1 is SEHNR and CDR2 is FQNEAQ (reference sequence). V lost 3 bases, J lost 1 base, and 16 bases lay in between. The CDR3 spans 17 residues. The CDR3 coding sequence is TGTGCCAGCAGCTTGGATTTGGTGGGGGGATCCTACAATGAGCAGTTCTTC. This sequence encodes CASSLDLVGGSYNEQFF.

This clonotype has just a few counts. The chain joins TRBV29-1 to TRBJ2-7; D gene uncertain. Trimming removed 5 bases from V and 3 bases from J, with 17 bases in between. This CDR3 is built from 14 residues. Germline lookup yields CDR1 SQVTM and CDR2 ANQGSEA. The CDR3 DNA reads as TGCAGCGTTTTACACATGGGCCCCAACTACGAGCAGTACTTC. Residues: CSVLHMGPNYEQYF.